Shown below are 20 T cell receptor beta chains from a single sample sequenced in a study of blood T cell repertoires in COVID-19. Generated by immunoSEQ multiplex PCR, the TCRdb table keeps only in-frame clones and is missing some. Counted here are 130,000 to 150,000 clones, 80% to 85% occurring once; the ten biggest clones make up approximately 5%. The sequenced material came from PBMCs or T cells enriched from blood (not recorded which). The receptors shown here come from a middle-aged man with acute COVID-19.

As regards this clone: At one boundary the junction diverges from the germline segment, which might be a read error. The chain couples TRBV5-1 to TRBJ2-5; 7 bases fit TRBD2. The CDR3 has 12 amino acids. Germline-derived CDR1 and CDR2 are SGHRS and YFSETQ. The CDR3 spells CARSLGGGAQYF. The CDR3 nucleotides read TGCGCCCGCAGCTTGGGGGGGGGAGCCCAGTACTTC.

This clone was seen once. The chain links TRBV19 to TRBJ1-5; a weak D match, TRBD1 (5 bases). V was clipped by 5 bases and J by 9 bases, with 23 bases between them. Germline loops: CDR1 LNHDA, CDR2 SQIVND (reference sequence). The CDR3 covers 16 residues. The CDR3 loop reads CASSPALLGAQRPQHF. CDR3 DNA sequence: TGTGCCAGTAGTCCAGCTTTGTTAGGGGCCCAGAGGCCCCAGCATTTT.

The genes are TRBV11-2 and TRBJ2-7; no firm D call. Germline V gives CDR1 SGHAT, CDR2 FQNNGV. V was clipped by 0 bases and J by 0 bases, with 9 bases between them. This CDR3 comprises 15 residues. The CDR3 reads CASSLDRLSSYEQYF. CDR3 nucleotides: TGTGCCAGCAGCTTAGATCGTTTGAGCTCCTACGAGCAGTACTTC.

The chain uses TRBV11-3 and TRBJ2-1; D is undetermined. CDR1 is SGHNT and CDR2 is YENEEA in the germline V gene. Trimming removed 5 bases at V and 9 bases at J, with 5 bases between. The CDR3 totals 10 residues. The CDR3 reads CASSHIEQFF. The CDR3, as DNA: TGTGCCAGCAGCCACATTGAGCAGTTCTTC.

To note about this clone: A junction boundary mismatches the germline segment, possibly from a read error. This sequence joins TRBV5-4 and TRBJ2-2; no firm D call. This CDR3 is 14 amino acids long. Germline V lookup: CDR1 SGHNT, CDR2 YYREEE (reference sequence). Here the CDR3 reads CASSMIQNSGELFF. The CDR3 DNA sequence: TGTGCCAGCAGTATGATCCAGAACAGCGGGGAGCTGTTTTTT.

This clone was seen just once. This sequence joins TRBV19 and TRBJ2-1, with 13 bases lining up with TRBD2. The CDR3 totals 15 residues. Germline values: CDR1 LNHDA, CDR2 SQIVND (reference sequence). Trimming took 3 bases from V and 7 from J; bases not matched to a gene: 3. The CDR3 sequence: CASSISGLAGNEQFF. CDR3 nucleotides: TGTGCCAGTAGTATCTCGGGACTAGCGGGAAATGAGCAGTTCTTC.

The chain uses TRBV30 and TRBJ1-6, with D tentatively TRBD1 (5 bases). Trimming stripped 3 bases from V and 10 bases from J, with 13 bases between. The CDR3 has 13 residues. Germline CDR1 reads GTSNPN; CDR2 reads SVGIG (reference sequence). CDR3 in amino acids: CAWRDSSNSPLHF. Written as DNA, the CDR3 is TGTGCCTGGAGAGACAGCTCGAACTCACCCCTCCACTTT. Full variable domain (outside the CDR3, taken from reference TRBV30 and TRBJ1-6): SQTIHQWPATLVQPVGSPLSLECTVEGTSNPNLYWYRQAAGRGLQLLFYSVGIGQISSEVPQNLSASRPQDRQFILSSKKLLLSDSGFYLCAWRDSSNSPLHFGNGTRLTVT.

The genes are TRBV9 and TRBJ2-7; D may be TRBD2 (6 bases). The length of the CDR3 is 17 residues. The germline V gene has CDR1 SGDLS and CDR2 YYNGEE. V was trimmed by 0 bases and J by 3 bases, leaving 19 bases between them. Here the CDR3 reads CASSVGTGRTTDYEQYF. The CDR3 DNA reads TGTGCCAGCAGCGTAGGTACAGGTAGGACTACCGACTACGAGCAGTACTTC.

This chain joins TRBV11-2 and TRBJ2-1, with TRBD1 matching 8 bases. The V gene end was trimmed by 8 bases and the J gene end by 3 bases; junction bases not matched to a gene: 6. The CDR3 loop spans 14 amino acids. Germline V gives CDR1 SGHAT, CDR2 FQNNGV. The CDR3 nucleotides read TGTGCCAGCGCAAGGACAGGGAACTACAATGAGCAGTTCTTC. It is translated as CASARTGNYNEQFF.

The rearrangement links TRBV19 to TRBJ1-5; TRBD1 matches at 10 bases. Germline V gene lookup returns CDR1 LNHDA and CDR2 SQIVND (reference sequence). J lost 5 bases, V lost 1 base, and 2 bases had no gene match. CDR3 length: 15 residues. The CDR3 bases are TGTGCCAGTAGTATAGGACAGGGGGCGGATCAGCCCCAGCATTTT. Protein: CASSIGQGADQPQHF. Full variable domain (rest looked up from reference TRBV19 and TRBJ1-5): DGGITQSPKYLFRKEGQNVTLSCEQNLNHDAMYWYRQDPGQGLRLIYYSQIVNDFQKGDIAEGYSVSREKKESFPLTVTSAQKNPTAFYLCASSIGQGADQPQHFGDGTRLSIL.

This chain uses TRBV13 with TRBJ2-7; a possible D gene is TRBD1 (6 bases). V lost 5 bases and J lost 2, with 19 bases in between. The CDR3 totals 16 residues. Germline V gene sequence: CDR1 PRHDT, CDR2 FYEKMQ (reference sequence). The CDR3: CASSPGQQNIPYEQYF. CDR3 nucleotides: TGTGCCAGCAGCCCCGGACAGCAGAATATTCCCTACGAGCAGTACTTC.

V and J are TRBV7-2 and TRBJ1-1; a weak D match, TRBD1 (5 bases). Germline V gene data show CDR1 as SGHTA and CDR2 as FQGNSA. Trimming took 0 bases from V and 11 from J, leaving 22 bases between them. The CDR3 length is 16 residues. The CDR3 is CASSLAGIRTLPLAFF. The DNA for the CDR3 is TGTGCCAGCAGCTTAGCGGGGATCCGGACACTTCCCCTCGCTTTCTTT.

The V call is TRBV5-6, the J call TRBJ2-7, with TRBD2 matching 7 bases. In germline, CDR1 is SGHDT, CDR2 YYEEEE. V shed 0 bases and J 5 bases; nucleotides not matched to a gene: 11. CDR3 length equals 16 residues. The CDR3 nucleotides read TGTGCCAGCAGCTTGGCCAAGGGGCGGGAGCGGGACGAGCAGTACTTC. It translates to CASSLAKGRERDEQYF.

This CDR3 is CASSYSGTVASTGELFF. In nucleotides, the CDR3 is TGTGCCAGCAGCTACTCCGGGACAGTAGCGAGCACCGGGGAGCTGTTTTTT. V usage is TRBV7-6 and J usage is TRBJ2-2; TRBD1 matches at 7 bases. Per the germline V gene, CDR1 is SGHVS and CDR2 is FNYEAQ. The CDR3 contains 17 residues. Losses at the gene ends were 4 bases for V and 4 bases for J; bases not matched to a gene: 12.

The rearrangement uses TRBV3-1 (or the pseudogene TRBV3-2) and TRBJ1-1; D might be TRBD1 (6 bases). This CDR3 comprises 14 residues. Deletions cut 2 bases from V and 6 bases from J, with 13 bases between. Germline values: CDR1 LGHDT, CDR2 YNNKEL (reference sequence). CDR3 bases: TGTGCCAGCAGCCAACTCGCCAGGGGTGCTGAAGCTTTCTTT. This translates into CASSQLARGAEAFF.

The CDR3 reads CASSSRRLTEGQPQHF. DNA of the CDR3: TGTGCCAGCAGCTCGCGCCGCCTGACTGAGGGTCAGCCCCAGCATTTT. The chain has TRBV7-2 and TRBJ1-5, with no clear D. The CDR3 is made up of 16 amino acids. V was pared by 4 bases and J by 6 bases, with 19 bases between. CDR1 and CDR2 from the germline V gene are SGHTA and FQGNSA.

The V gene is TRBV7-6, the J gene TRBJ2-7, with 9 nucleotides matching TRBD2. The CDR3 runs to 15 residues. The ends lost 2 bases at V and 4 bases at J; junction bases unmatched: 6. CDR1 is SGHVS and CDR2 is FNYEAQ in the germline V gene. CDR3: CASSLKPSGVYEQYF. CDR3 DNA: TGTGCCAGCAGCTTAAAACCTAGCGGGGTGTACGAGCAGTACTTC.

V gene TRBV11-2 combines with J gene TRBJ2-1, with a tentative D call TRBD1 (5 bases). The germline V gene has CDR1 SGHAT and CDR2 FQNNGV. The ends were cut back, 3 bases at V and 4 bases at J, with 19 bases in the middle. CDR3 length: 17 amino acids. CDR3 amino acids: CASSFSGARWRYNEQFF. CDR3 coding DNA: TGTGCCAGCAGCTTTTCTGGGGCGCGATGGAGATACAATGAGCAGTTCTTC.

This rearrangement joins TRBV6-5 to TRBJ2-5; 10 bases are shared with TRBD1. CDR1 and CDR2 from the germline V gene are MNHEY and SVGAGI. This CDR3 has 15 residues. With V trimmed by 6 bases and J by 1 base, 5 bases remained unmatched. Here the CDR3 reads CASSGTGALQETQYF. DNA for the CDR3: TGTGCCAGCAGCGGGACAGGGGCCCTCCAAGAGACCCAGTACTTC.

The V call is TRBV18, the J call TRBJ2-2, with 8 bases that match TRBD1. This CDR3 region has 15 residues. Trimming removed 6 bases from V and 7 bases from J; junction bases left unmatched: 10. Germline V gene lookup returns CDR1 KGHSH and CDR2 LQKENI. The DNA of the CDR3 is TGTGCCAGCTCGTTGCAGGGGGCTAACGGCGGGGAGCTGTTTTTT. Encoded protein: CASSLQGANGGELFF.